This TCR beta chain derives from a study of shared clonotypes between healthy human individuals. Study-level findings and limits: A small donor pool kept down the genetic and exposure-history diversity that was represented.

Worth noting for this clone: Its specificity is not known.

DNA at about 210 ng, 25,000 to 35,000 T cell genomes, went into sorted-subset replicate PCRs. Produced via immunoSEQ multiplex PCR; TCRdb's table is partial and in-frame only. The top ten hold 0.13% to 0.15% of the sample, which has millions of clones, approximately 92% seen once. The CDR3 runs 16 residues. Germline CDR1 LGHNA, CDR2 YNFKEQ. The V and J ends lost 4 bases and 6 bases, in that order; junction bases with no gene match: 5. The chain uses TRBV4-2 and TRBJ2-1, with 14 bases that match TRBD2. The receptor was isolated from a man in his late teens or twenties in good health. Sequencing was carried out using naive CD4+ T cells sorted from blood. The subset denotes: CD45RA+ positively selected. CDR3 amino acids: CASSPRLAGGLNEQFF. In DNA, the CDR3 is TGTGCCAGCAGCCCCCGACTAGCGGGGGGGCTCAATGAGCAGTTCTTC.